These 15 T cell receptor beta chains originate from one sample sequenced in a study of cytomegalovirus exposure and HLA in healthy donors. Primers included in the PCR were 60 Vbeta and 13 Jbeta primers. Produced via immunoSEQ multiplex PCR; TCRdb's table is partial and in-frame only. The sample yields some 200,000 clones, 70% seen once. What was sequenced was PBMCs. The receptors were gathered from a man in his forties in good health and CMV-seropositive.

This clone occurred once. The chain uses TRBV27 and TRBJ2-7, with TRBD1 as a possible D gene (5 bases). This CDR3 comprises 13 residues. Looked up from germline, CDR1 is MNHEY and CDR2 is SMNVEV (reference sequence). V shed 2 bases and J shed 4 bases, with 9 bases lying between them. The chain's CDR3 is CASSLRGNYEQYF. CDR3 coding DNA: TGTGCCAGCAGTTTAAGGGGTAATTACGAGCAGTACTTC.

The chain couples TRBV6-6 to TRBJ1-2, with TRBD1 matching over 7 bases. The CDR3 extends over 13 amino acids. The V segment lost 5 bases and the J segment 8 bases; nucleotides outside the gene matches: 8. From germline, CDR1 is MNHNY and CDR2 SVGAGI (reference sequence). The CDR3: CASSTRDSRGYTF. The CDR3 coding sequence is TGTGCCAGCAGTACCCGGGACAGCAGGGGCTACACCTTC.

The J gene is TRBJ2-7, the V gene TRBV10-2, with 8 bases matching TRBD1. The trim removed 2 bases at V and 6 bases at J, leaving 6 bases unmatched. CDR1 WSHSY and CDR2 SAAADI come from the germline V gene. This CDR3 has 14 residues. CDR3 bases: TGCGCCAGCAGTGAGGGACAGGGAGGTCGCGAGCAGTACTTC. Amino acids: CASSEGQGGREQYF.

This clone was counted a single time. Here the CDR3 reads CASSRDPSPLHF. The CDR3 coding sequence is TGTGCCAGCAGCCGAGATCCTTCACCCCTCCACTTT. This chain joins TRBV5-8 and TRBJ1-6, with D hard to call. Trimming took 4 bases from V and 9 from J, leaving 8 bases between them. The germline V gene encodes CDR1 SGHTS and CDR2 YDEGEE. The CDR3 spans 12 residues.

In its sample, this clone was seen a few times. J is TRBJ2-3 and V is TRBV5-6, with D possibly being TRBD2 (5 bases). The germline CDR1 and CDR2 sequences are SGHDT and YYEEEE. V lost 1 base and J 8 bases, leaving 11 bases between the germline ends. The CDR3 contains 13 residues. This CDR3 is CASSLPGLLTQYF. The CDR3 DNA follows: TGTGCCAGCAGCTTGCCAGGACTTCTTACGCAGTATTTT.

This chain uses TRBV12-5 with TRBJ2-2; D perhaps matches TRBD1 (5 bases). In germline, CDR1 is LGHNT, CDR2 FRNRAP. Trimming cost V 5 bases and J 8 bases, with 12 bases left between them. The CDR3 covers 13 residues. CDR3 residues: CASGRQLLGELFF. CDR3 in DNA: TGTGCTAGTGGTCGACAGCTGCTTGGGGAGCTGTTTTTT.

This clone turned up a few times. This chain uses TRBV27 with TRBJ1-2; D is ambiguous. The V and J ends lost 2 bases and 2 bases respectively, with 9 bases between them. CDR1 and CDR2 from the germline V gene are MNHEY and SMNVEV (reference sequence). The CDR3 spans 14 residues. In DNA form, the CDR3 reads TGTGCCAGCAGTTTACAGCCGGGGAACTATGGCTACACCTTC. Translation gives CASSLQPGNYGYTF.

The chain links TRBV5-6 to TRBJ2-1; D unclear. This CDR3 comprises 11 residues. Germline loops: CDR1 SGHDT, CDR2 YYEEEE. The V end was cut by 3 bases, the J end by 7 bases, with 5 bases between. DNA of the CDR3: TGTGCCAGCAGCTCGAGTAATGAGCAGTTCTTC. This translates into CASSSSNEQFF.

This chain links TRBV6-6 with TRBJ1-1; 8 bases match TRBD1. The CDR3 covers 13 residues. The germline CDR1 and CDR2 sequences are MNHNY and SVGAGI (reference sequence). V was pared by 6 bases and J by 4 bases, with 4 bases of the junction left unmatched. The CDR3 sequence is CASRPGGGTEAFF. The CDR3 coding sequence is TGTGCCAGCAGACCAGGGGGCGGCACTGAAGCTTTCTTT.

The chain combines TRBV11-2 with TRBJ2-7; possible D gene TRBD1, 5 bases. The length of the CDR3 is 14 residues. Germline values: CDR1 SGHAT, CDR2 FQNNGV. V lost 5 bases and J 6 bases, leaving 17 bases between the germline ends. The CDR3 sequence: CASSATVTQGEQYF. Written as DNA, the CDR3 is TGTGCCAGCAGCGCGACAGTTACCCAGGGCGAGCAGTACTTC.

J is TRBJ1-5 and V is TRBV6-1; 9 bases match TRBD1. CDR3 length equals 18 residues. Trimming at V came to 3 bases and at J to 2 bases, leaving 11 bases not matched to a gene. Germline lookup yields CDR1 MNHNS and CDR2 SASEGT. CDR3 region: CASSDGQGSFVGNQPQHF. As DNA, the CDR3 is TGTGCCAGCAGTGACGGACAGGGGTCCTTCGTGGGCAATCAGCCCCAGCATTTT.

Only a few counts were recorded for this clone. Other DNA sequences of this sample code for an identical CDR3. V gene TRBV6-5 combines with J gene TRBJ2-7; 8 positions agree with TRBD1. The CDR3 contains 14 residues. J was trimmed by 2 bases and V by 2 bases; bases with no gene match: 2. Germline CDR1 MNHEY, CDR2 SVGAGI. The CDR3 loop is CASSYGTGPYEQYF. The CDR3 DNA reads TGTGCCAGCAGTTACGGGACAGGCCCCTACGAGCAGTACTTC.

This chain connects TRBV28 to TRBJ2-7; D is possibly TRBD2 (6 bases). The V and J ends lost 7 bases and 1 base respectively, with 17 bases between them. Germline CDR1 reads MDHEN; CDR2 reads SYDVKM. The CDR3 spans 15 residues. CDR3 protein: CASTVTGVGSYEQYF. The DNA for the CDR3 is TGTGCCAGCACCGTCACGGGAGTCGGGTCCTACGAGCAGTACTTC.

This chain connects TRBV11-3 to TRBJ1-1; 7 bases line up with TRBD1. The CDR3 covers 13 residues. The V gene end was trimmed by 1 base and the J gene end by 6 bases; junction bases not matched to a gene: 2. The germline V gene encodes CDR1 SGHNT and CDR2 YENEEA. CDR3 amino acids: CASSLATGSEAFF. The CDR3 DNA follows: TGTGCCAGCAGCTTAGCGACAGGGTCTGAAGCTTTCTTT. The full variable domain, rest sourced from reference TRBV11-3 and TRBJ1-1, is EAGVVQSPRYKIIEKKQPVAFWCNPISGHNTLYWYLQNLGQGPELLIRYENEEAVDDSQLPKDRFSAERLKGVDSTLKIQPAELGDSAVYLCASSLATGSEAFFGQGTRLTVV.

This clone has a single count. CDR3 amino acids: CASGPRGGIDEQFF. DNA for the CDR3: TGTGCTAGTGGCCCAAGGGGGGGCATTGATGAGCAGTTCTTC. The chain employs TRBV12-5 and TRBJ2-1, with D perhaps matching TRBD2 (7 bases). Trimming shortened V by 6 bases and J by 8 bases, and 17 bases separated the two germline ends. CDR3 size: 14 residues. Germline values: CDR1 LGHNT, CDR2 FRNRAP.